Presented here are 8 T cell receptor beta chains from one specimen sequenced in a study of control samples from healthy donors and cancer patients. TCRdb's table, derived via immunoSEQ multiplex PCR, lists solely in-frame clones and lacks some. The sample has 160,000 or so clones, roughly 94% seen once. Input material: PBMCs. Source of these receptors: a man between 60 and 75 years old with colorectal cancer.

The chain is built from TRBV6-5 and TRBJ1-2; D perhaps matches TRBD1 (5 bases). V lost 6 bases to trimming and J lost 2 bases, with 13 bases between them. The CDR3 spans 14 residues. Germline V gene data show CDR1 as MNHEY and CDR2 as SVGAGI. The CDR3 bases are TGTGCCAGCAGAAGAGCGGGGGAAAACTATGGCTACACCTTC. Its protein is CASRRAGENYGYTF.

The chain is built from TRBV4-1 and TRBJ2-6; TRBD1 agrees at 7 bases. With 0 bases clipped from V and 2 bases from J, the junction kept 4 bases outside the gene matches. CDR1 and CDR2 (germline): MGHRA, YSYEKL. The CDR3 covers 17 residues. CDR3 nucleotides: TGCGCCAGCAGCCAAGAGGCTACAGGGGCTGGGGCCAACGTCCTGACTTTC. Its translation: CASSQEATGAGANVLTF.

This clone occurred once. The rearrangement uses TRBV4-2 and TRBJ2-7; D ambiguous. Germline assignment: CDR1 LGHNA and CDR2 YNFKEQ. With 0 bases removed from V and 3 bases from J, the gap between germline ends came to 15 bases. The CDR3 runs to 16 residues. CDR3 protein: CASSQEWQSGNYEQYF. The CDR3, as DNA: TGTGCCAGCAGCCAAGAATGGCAGTCTGGGAACTACGAGCAGTACTTC.

The J gene is TRBJ1-1, the V gene TRBV10-3; weak D call: TRBD1 (6 bases). Germline loops: CDR1 ENHRY, CDR2 SYGVKD. The CDR3 covers 11 residues. The V gene lost 6 bases and the J gene lost 7 bases, with 9 bases spanning the gap. For the CDR3, the DNA is TGTGCCATCAGCAGGGGAAGTGAAGCTTTCTTT. Protein: CAISRGSEAFF.

The DNA of the CDR3 is TGTGCCAGCAGCTTAACGGGAACAACTAATGAAAAACTGTTTTTT. Translating it yields CASSLTGTTNEKLFF. The rearrangement joins TRBV7-2 to TRBJ1-4, with D uncertain. The CDR3 contains 15 residues. Germline assignment: CDR1 SGHTA and CDR2 FQGNSA. Trimming took 2 bases from V and 0 from J, leaving 7 bases between them. Combining the CDR3 with reference TRBV7-2 and TRBJ1-4 gives the whole variable domain GAGVSQSPSNKVTEKGKDVELRCDPISGHTALYWYRQSLGQGLEFLIYFQGNSAPDKSGLPSDRFSAERTGGSVSTLTIQRTQQEDSAVYLCASSLTGTTNEKLFFGSGTQLSVL.

This clone was observed a single time. J is TRBJ2-1 and V is TRBV24-1; D is unclear. V was trimmed by 4 bases and J by 6 bases, leaving 9 bases between them. Germline V gene data show CDR1 as KGHDR and CDR2 as SFDVKD. The CDR3 runs to 13 residues. In DNA form, the CDR3 reads TGTGCCACCAGTGACGGGCCTTCCAATGAGCAGTTCTTC. It yields the protein CATSDGPSNEQFF.

The chain carries TRBV6-6 and TRBJ2-4; 10 nucleotides agree with TRBD2. The trim removed 5 bases at V and 2 bases at J, leaving 6 bases unmatched. This CDR3 has 16 amino acids. Germline CDR1 reads MNHNY; CDR2 reads SVGAGI (reference sequence). The CDR3 sequence: CASSPSGGATKNIQYF. In DNA form, the CDR3 reads TGTGCCAGCAGTCCGAGCGGGGGGGCGACCAAAAACATTCAGTACTTC.

V usage is TRBV30 and J usage is TRBJ2-3; 8 positions agree with TRBD2. CDR1 GTSNPN and CDR2 SVGIG come from the germline V gene (reference sequence). This CDR3 is 14 amino acids long. J lost 4 bases, V lost 3 bases, and 6 bases had no gene match. CDR3 nucleotide sequence: TGTGCCTGGAGCATGACTAGCGAGGCAGATACGCAGTATTTT. Translating it yields CAWSMTSEADTQYF. Together with reference TRBV30 and TRBJ2-3, the CDR3 gives the full variable domain: SQTIHQWPATLVQPVGSPLSLECTVEGTSNPNLYWYRQAAGRGLQLLFYSVGIGQISSEVPQNLSASRPQDRQFILSSKKLLLSDSGFYLCAWSMTSEADTQYFGPGTRLTVL.